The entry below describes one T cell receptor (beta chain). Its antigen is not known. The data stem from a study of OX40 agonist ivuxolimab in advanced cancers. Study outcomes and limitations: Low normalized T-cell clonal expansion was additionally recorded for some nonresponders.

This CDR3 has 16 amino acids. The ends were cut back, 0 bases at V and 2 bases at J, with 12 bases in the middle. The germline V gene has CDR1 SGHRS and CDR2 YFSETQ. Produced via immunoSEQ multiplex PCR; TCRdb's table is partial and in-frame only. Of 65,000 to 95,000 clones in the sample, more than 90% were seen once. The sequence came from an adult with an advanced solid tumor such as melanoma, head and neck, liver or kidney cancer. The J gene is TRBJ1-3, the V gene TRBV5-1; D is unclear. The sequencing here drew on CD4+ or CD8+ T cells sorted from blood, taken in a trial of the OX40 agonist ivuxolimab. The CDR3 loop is CASSLVVGDAGNTIYF. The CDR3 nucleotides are TGCGCCAGCAGCTTGGTGGTAGGTGATGCTGGAAACACCATATATTTT.